A single sample gave rise to the 30 T cell receptor beta chains below, sequenced in a study of shared clonotypes between healthy human individuals. Profiling relied on immunoSEQ multiplex PCR, and the TCRdb table lists in-frame clones only, not all of them. The table includes 740,000 or so clones, around 78% detected once. Sequencing used memory CD4+ T cells sorted from blood. Stated subset: CD45RA-negative fraction. The source is a woman in her thirties in good health.

CDR3 protein: CASSYRDQNTGELFF. The CDR3 DNA sequence: TGTGCCAGCAGCTACCGGGACCAGAACACCGGGGAGCTGTTTTTT. This chain uses TRBV7-2 with TRBJ2-2; D could derive from TRBD1 or TRBD2 (5 bases each). This CDR3 has 15 residues. Germline-derived CDR1 and CDR2 are SGHTA and FQGNSA. V shed 4 bases and J shed 1 base, with 10 bases lying between them.

The chain has TRBV19 and TRBJ1-5; D ambiguous. CDR1 and CDR2 from the germline V gene are LNHDA and SQIVND (reference sequence). The V end was cut by 1 base, the J end by 7 bases, with 14 bases between. The CDR3 extends over 15 amino acids. The CDR3 DNA reads TGTGCCAGTAGTATAGTGAGGAGCTTGAGCCAGCCCCAGCATTTT. It specifies CASSIVRSLSQPQHF.

The chain uses TRBV10-2 and TRBJ2-2, with a tentative D call TRBD1 (6 bases). This CDR3 region has 14 residues. CDR1 is WSHSY, CDR2 SAAADI, per germline. Trimming left V 6 bases short and J 8 bases short, with 16 bases between. CDR3 protein: CASRQGHSEGELFF. The CDR3 DNA reads TGCGCCAGCAGACAGGGACACTCAGAAGGGGAGCTGTTTTTT.

This chain uses TRBV4-2 with TRBJ2-1; 13 bases fit TRBD2. Trimming at V came to 5 bases and at J to 6 bases, leaving 19 bases not matched to a gene. This CDR3 contains 20 residues. Germline V CDR1 and CDR2: LGHNA, YNFKEQ. This chain's CDR3 is CASSAAIGLAGDHRRNEQFF. In DNA form, the CDR3 reads TGTGCCAGCAGCGCCGCGATCGGACTAGCGGGAGATCATCGACGCAATGAGCAGTTCTTC.

This sequence joins TRBV5-6 and TRBJ2-2; D is uncertain. This CDR3 has 17 amino acids. V lost 4 bases and J lost 0, with 16 bases in between. The germline gives CDR1 SGHDT, CDR2 YYEEEE. The CDR3 reads CASSTLGRTANTGELFF. In DNA form, the CDR3 reads TGTGCCAGCAGCACGCTAGGACGCACAGCGAACACCGGGGAGCTGTTTTTT.

The gene calls are TRBV11-3 and TRBJ2-1; 14 bases match TRBD2. CDR1 and CDR2 from the germline V gene are SGHNT and YENEEA. The CDR3 is 17 amino acids. J gave up 4 bases and V 5 bases, and 7 bases lay outside the gene matches. The CDR3 sequence is CASSGTSGSGRYNEQFF. CDR3 sequence (DNA): TGTGCCAGCAGCGGGACTAGCGGGAGTGGGAGGTACAATGAGCAGTTCTTC.

This chain links TRBV5-6 with TRBJ2-3; 10 bases are shared with TRBD2. The V and J ends lost 2 bases and 3 bases, in that order; junction bases with no gene match: 3. The CDR3 spans 15 residues. The germline V gene encodes CDR1 SGHDT and CDR2 YYEEEE. CDR3 sequence reads: CASSFLAGVTDTQYF. The CDR3 nucleotides are TGTGCCAGCAGCTTTCTAGCGGGAGTGACAGATACGCAGTATTTT.

This chain links TRBV5-1 with TRBJ2-3; 7 positions agree with TRBD1. J was trimmed by 1 base and V by 0 bases; bases with no gene match: 2. Germline V lookup: CDR1 SGHRS, CDR2 YFSETQ. The CDR3 is 15 residues long. DNA for the CDR3: TGCGCCAGCAGCTTGGTCGGGACAGGCACAGATACGCAGTATTTT. It specifies CASSLVGTGTDTQYF.

This clone showed up just once. The chain recombines TRBV6-4 with TRBJ2-3; D may match TRBD1 or TRBD2 (5 bases each). This CDR3 has 13 amino acids. The V and J ends lost 4 bases and 6 bases respectively, with 11 bases between them. Germline assignment: CDR1 MRHNA and CDR2 SNTAGT. The CDR3 DNA is TGTGCCAGCAGTGGGGGGATCTTCGATACGCAGTATTTT. Protein sequence: CASSGGIFDTQYF.

This sequence joins TRBV7-3 and TRBJ2-3; D perhaps matches TRBD2 (6 bases). Germline CDR1 is SGHTA and CDR2 is FQGTGA. The ends were cut back, 3 bases at V and 5 bases at J, with 12 bases in the middle. The length of the CDR3 is 14 residues. The CDR3 nucleotides read TGTGCCAGCAGCTTCCGGGGGACGGGAGATACGCAGTATTTT. It encodes CASSFRGTGDTQYF.

This clone was counted a few times. Other DNA sequences in this specimen translate into the identical CDR3. The chain joins TRBV5-1 to TRBJ2-7; D tentatively fits TRBD1 or TRBD2 (5 bases each). The V gene's germline CDR1 is SGHRS and CDR2 YFSETQ. This CDR3 spans 14 amino acids. Trimming pared 0 bases from V and 0 bases from J, leaving 7 bases between. Here the CDR3 reads CASSLGGSSYEQYF. CDR3 coding DNA: TGCGCCAGCAGCTTGGGGGGGAGCTCCTACGAGCAGTACTTC.

The chain recombines TRBV28 with TRBJ2-1; D is unclear. The ends were cut back, 3 bases at V and 6 bases at J, with 12 bases in the middle. Germline CDR1 is MDHEN and CDR2 is SYDVKM. This CDR3 is built from 14 residues. CDR3 loop: CASSLIHPFNEQFF. DNA of the CDR3: TGTGCCAGCAGTTTGATTCATCCCTTCAATGAGCAGTTCTTC.

The genes are TRBV11-2 and TRBJ2-3; 15 bases line up with TRBD2. Germline loops: CDR1 SGHAT, CDR2 FQNNGV. The V and J ends lost 5 bases and 4 bases, in that order; junction bases with no gene match: 10. The CDR3 runs 18 residues. DNA of the CDR3: TGTGCCAGCAGCCGGCCCGGGACTAGCGGGAGGCTGGCAGATACGCAGTATTTT. It specifies CASSRPGTSGRLADTQYF.

This clone has only one observation. The gene calls are TRBV4-1 and TRBJ2-5; D is undetermined. Trimming took 3 bases from V and 10 from J, leaving 21 bases between them. This CDR3 spans 15 amino acids. Germline V gives CDR1 MGHRA, CDR2 YSYEKL. The CDR3 region is CASSQIGYESPGQYF. The DNA for the CDR3 is TGCGCCAGCAGCCAGATAGGGTACGAGAGCCCGGGCCAGTACTTC.

The sample holds one count of this clone. This chain connects TRBV9 to TRBJ2-3; TRBD1 agrees at 7 bases. The germline V gene encodes CDR1 SGDLS and CDR2 YYNGEE. V shed 3 bases and J 0 bases; nucleotides not matched to a gene: 7. CDR3 length equals 16 residues. DNA for the CDR3: TGTGCCAGCAGCGCTTATGGACAGGCTAGCACAGATACGCAGTATTTT. It specifies CASSAYGQASTDTQYF.

This chain uses TRBV18 with TRBJ2-7, with D unresolved. V lost 3 bases, J lost 6 bases, and 12 bases lay in between. The CDR3 is made up of 13 amino acids. CDR1 KGHSH and CDR2 LQKENI come from the germline V gene. The CDR3 DNA reads as TGTGCCAGCTCACCCAGTACGGGTGTCGAGCAGTACTTC. Translating it yields CASSPSTGVEQYF.

V usage is TRBV28 and J usage is TRBJ1-5; D ambiguous. Per germline, CDR1 MDHEN and CDR2 SYDVKM. V was trimmed by 3 bases and J by 4 bases, leaving 13 bases between them. The CDR3 totals 15 residues. CDR3 coding DNA: TGTGCCAGCAGTTTTTCCGGGAAGCGAAATCAGCCCCAGCATTTT. It codes for CASSFSGKRNQPQHF. Based on the CDR3 plus reference TRBV28 and TRBJ1-5, the full variable domain is DVKVTQSSRYLVKRTGEKVFLECVQDMDHENMFWYRQDPGLGLRLIYFSYDVKMKEKGDIPEGYSVSREKKERFSLILESASTNQTSMYLCASSFSGKRNQPQHFGDGTRLSIL.

V and J are TRBV11-3 and TRBJ2-1, with a weak D call TRBD2 (5 bases). Germline lookup yields CDR1 SGHNT and CDR2 YENEEA. The germline V and J ends were trimmed by 0 bases and 13 bases, with 10 bases remaining between them. The length of the CDR3 is 12 residues. The CDR3: CASSLDRSVQFF. CDR3 DNA: TGTGCCAGCAGCTTAGATCGTAGCGTCCAGTTCTTC. Together with reference TRBV11-3 and TRBJ2-1, the CDR3 gives the full variable domain: EAGVVQSPRYKIIEKKQPVAFWCNPISGHNTLYWYLQNLGQGPELLIRYENEEAVDDSQLPKDRFSAERLKGVDSTLKIQPAELGDSAVYLCASSLDRSVQFFGPGTRLTVL.

J is TRBJ1-5 and V is TRBV6-1; the match to TRBD1 covers 7 bases. The CDR3 runs to 13 residues. Germline assignment: CDR1 MNHNS and CDR2 SASEGT. J was trimmed by 3 bases and V by 6 bases; bases with no gene match: 2. The CDR3 region is CASRDRDNQPQHF. The CDR3, as DNA: TGTGCCAGCAGAGACAGGGACAATCAGCCCCAGCATTTT.

The genes are TRBV10-1 and TRBJ2-7; the D gene could be TRBD1 or TRBD2 (7 bases each). The V end was cut by 6 bases, the J end by 3 bases, with 18 bases between. Germline V lookup: CDR1 WNHNN, CDR2 SYGVQD (reference sequence). The CDR3 consists of 15 residues. CDR3 protein: CASSDREGANYEQYF. CDR3 DNA: TGCGCCAGCAGCGATAGGGAGGGGGCGAACTACGAGCAGTACTTC.

This rearrangement joins TRBV18 to TRBJ2-3; D gene ambiguous. In germline, CDR1 is KGHSH, CDR2 LQKENI. This CDR3 has 15 residues. Trimming left V 3 bases short and J 2 bases short, with 12 bases between. CDR3 DNA sequence: TGTGCCAGCTCACCGGGCAAAACCCCCACAGATACGCAGTATTTT. Translation gives CASSPGKTPTDTQYF.

The V gene is TRBV5-1, the J gene TRBJ1-1; D is possibly TRBD1 (6 bases). CDR3 length equals 15 residues. From germline, CDR1 is SGHRS and CDR2 YFSETQ. V lost 0 bases to trimming and J lost 8 bases, with 17 bases between them. The CDR3 loop is CASSLAVRQGTEAFF. DNA for the CDR3: TGCGCCAGCAGCTTGGCCGTTAGGCAGGGGACCGAAGCTTTCTTT.

The gene calls are TRBV5-4 and TRBJ2-3; 14 positions agree with TRBD2. Germline V CDR1 and CDR2: SGHNT, YYREEE (reference sequence). The CDR3 consists of 16 residues. V lost 4 bases, J lost 6 bases, and 7 bases stayed unmatched. In DNA form, the CDR3 reads TGTGCCAGCAGCCTGTCGACTAGCGGGAGGGGGGATACGCAGTATTTT. Translated, it gives CASSLSTSGRGDTQYF. The full variable domain, its missing parts supplied by reference TRBV5-4 and TRBJ2-3, is ETGVTQSPTHLIKTRGQQVTLRCSSQSGHNTVSWYQQALGQGPQFIFQYYREEENGRGNFPPRFSGLQFPNYSSELNVNALELDDSALYLCASSLSTSGRGDTQYFGPGTRLTVL.

The V and J genes are TRBV2 and TRBJ1-3; D is possibly TRBD1 (6 bases). Germline CDR1 is SNHLY and CDR2 is FYNNEI. The CDR3 consists of 16 residues. Between the trimmed V and J ends, which lost 7 bases and 0 bases, there was a span of 16 bases. DNA for the CDR3: TGTGCCAGCAAACTCACAGGGCCCAGCTCTGGAAACACCATATATTTT. Amino acids: CASKLTGPSSGNTIYF. Filled out from reference TRBV2 and TRBJ1-3, the complete variable domain reads EPEVTQTPSHQVTQMGQEVILRCVPISNHLYFYWYRQILGQKVEFLVSFYNNEISEKSEIFDDQFSVERPDGSNFTLKIRSTKLEDSAMYFCASKLTGPSSGNTIYFGEGSWLTVV.

V and J are TRBV28 and TRBJ2-1; D gene unclear. Trimming took 2 bases from V and 10 from J, leaving 9 bases between them. Germline V gene lookup returns CDR1 MDHEN and CDR2 SYDVKM. The CDR3 extends over 12 amino acids. The CDR3 region is CASSLMQPEQFF. CDR3 bases: TGTGCCAGCAGTTTAATGCAGCCCGAGCAGTTCTTC.

The gene calls are TRBV27 and TRBJ2-1, with D possibly TRBD2 on 6 matching bases. Germline CDR1 MNHEY, CDR2 SMNVEV (reference sequence). V was shortened by 5 bases and J by 9 bases, with 14 bases between the two germline ends. The CDR3 is 13 residues long. The CDR3 spells CASSRTGLPEQFF. The CDR3 nucleotides read TGTGCCAGCAGTCGCACGGGACTCCCTGAGCAGTTCTTC.

The CDR3 protein is CASRSYGTATNEKLFF. CDR3 DNA: TGTGCCAGCAGGTCCTACGGGACAGCAACTAATGAAAAACTGTTTTTT. The V and J genes are TRBV28 and TRBJ1-4; 7 bases line up with TRBD1. Trimming cost V 6 bases and J 0 bases; bases outside gene matches: 7. Per the germline V gene, CDR1 is MDHEN and CDR2 is SYDVKM. The CDR3 contains 16 residues.

The CDR3 reads CSARLAGNQYF. The CDR3 DNA reads as TGCAGCGCGCGACTAGCGGGCAACCAGTATTTT. The chain uses TRBV29-1 and TRBJ2-3; 10 bases map to TRBD2. Germline V lookup: CDR1 SQVTM, CDR2 ANQGSEA. V dropped 7 bases and J dropped 12; count of bases not matched to a gene: 7. The CDR3 covers 11 residues.

The rearrangement uses TRBV6-5 and TRBJ2-1, with 12 bases that match TRBD2. From germline, CDR1 is MNHEY and CDR2 SVGAGI. V was clipped by 2 bases and J by 4 bases; unmatched bases: 3. The CDR3 has 16 residues. The DNA of the CDR3 is TGTGCCAGCAGTTACGCTAGCGGGAGGGGTTACAATGAGCAGTTCTTC. This translates into CASSYASGRGYNEQFF.

This clone was detected a few times. This sequence joins TRBV7-7 and TRBJ2-3; D remains unclear. The germline CDR1 and CDR2 sequences are SSHAT and FNYEAQ (reference sequence). V was clipped by 1 base and J by 4 bases, with 15 bases between them. The CDR3 runs 16 residues. CDR3 DNA sequence: TGTGCCAGCAGCTTAGGGTACTCTAATCGACCAGATACGCAGTATTTT. Its translation is CASSLGYSNRPDTQYF.